This T cell receptor (beta chain) is from a study of beta chain features in type 1 diabetes. Study findings and constraints: Among patients with Type 1 diabetes, TCRB CDR3s were moderately but significantly shorter in every one of the four CD4+ subsets.

In germline, CDR1 is LGHNA, CDR2 YSLEER. This CDR3 has 16 residues. Trimming left V 4 bases short and J 4 bases short, with 19 bases between. Only a few counts were recorded for this clone. The antigen is unknown. As every portion of the isolated RNA was reverse transcribed, the sequencing read expressed TCRB transcripts. TCRdb's table, derived via immunoSEQ multiplex PCR, lists solely in-frame clones and lacks some. In the table there are approximately 44,000 clones, roughly 68% of which are singletons. Sequenced input: Tregs from blood. This chain uses TRBV4-3 with TRBJ1-2, with D tentatively TRBD1 (6 bases). The sequence was collected from a woman between 18 and 29 years old with type 1 diabetes. The CDR3 protein is CASSPQYDRSTYGYTF. The CDR3 nucleotides read TGCGCCAGCAGCCCGCAGTACGACAGGTCCACCTATGGCTACACCTTC.